This T cell receptor beta chain was documented in a study of immune characteristics of hereditary and idiopathic chronic pancreatitis. Background on the whole study: Local immune cells and TCRbeta repertoires in the pancreas were profiled in this study for hereditary and idiopathic chronic pancreatitis, with control organ donor pancreases used for comparison. Minimal in vitro experimental manipulation of pancreas-infiltrating T cells was the reason the gDNA-based approach was selected. In total, about 5 control pancreases, 7 hereditary chronic pancreatitis pancreases and roughly six idiopathic chronic pancreatitis pancreases underwent TCRbeta sequencing. The full study reports these points: Compared with controls, both chronic pancreatitis groups had significantly higher TCRbeta repertoire diversity and lower clonality. Chronic pancreatitis caused by alcohol use was not included in the study. Because patient tissue could be obtained only at the time of TPIAT, differences in disease duration may have affected the immune findings. Vbeta-Jbeta gene family usage, including TRBV10, TRBV19, TRBV23 and TRBV5, differed between hereditary and idiopathic chronic pancreatitis. Among about a dozen chronic pancreatitis patients, a positive correlation was found between numbers of productive TCR rearrangements and disease severity scores.

Patients undergoing total pancreatectomy with islet autotransplantation (TPIAT) were the source of the chronic pancreatitis pancreas tissue. None of the chronic pancreatitis patients included in the study had a known history of diabetes. For TCRbeta sequencing, genomic DNA was extracted directly from bulk pancreas tissue without sorting T cells. Idiopathic chronic pancreatitis patients had no particular identified cause of disease. At two US centers, pancreas tissues from patients and organ donors were collected on a consecutive basis. Library preparation employed the immunoSEQ multiplex PCR assay. From pancreatic genomic DNA, the TCRbeta CDR3 region and adjacent sequences were amplified and sequenced. The authors' analysis ran thus. Repertoire diversity was assessed as a mean normalized Shannon-Wiener index, together with productive clonality and counts of productive rearrangements. The nonparametric Mann-Whitney U test was used to compare repertoire metrics between controls and chronic pancreatitis. CDR3beta sequences with identical amino acid composition and length across subjects were defined as shared clonotypes. The source is immuneACCESS, and TCRdb retained only in-frame sequences with V and J called. Part of the clones is not carried over; for the studies checked, unresolved V genes explain less than half of this, and the remainder is unexplained. The V and J calls and clone size were taken over from that table, and D and trimming were inferred from the DNA. The sample table records roughly 2,000 clones; under 85% of these occur just once. Roughly 17% of the sample lies in the top ten.

From a lookup of the germline V gene, CDR1 and CDR2 are KGHDR and SFDVKD. Relative to germline, V is missing 4 bases and J is missing 1 base, with 6 bases of the junction outside any gene match. Spanning cysteine to phenylalanine, the CDR3 consists of 15 amino acids. Only the CDR3 part of the read is kept: 45 bases, read in frame from the first base. Note on this clone: Its antigen remains unidentified. No much larger clonotype is one base removed from it; base qualities were not supplied.

The sequence is built from TRBV24-1 and TRBJ2-7, and 7 junctional nucleotides match TRBD2. The source of this sequence is a human donor with chronic pancreatitis. Sequencing was performed on pancreas tissue with idiopathic chronic pancreatitis. This specimen's cell subset or site label, per the study, means: chronic pancreatitis without an identified cause. The DNA reads TGTGCCACCAGTGAACTAGCGAGAGTTTCCTACGAGCAGTACTTC. Its translation reads: CATSELARVSYEQYF.